The subject of this entry is one TCR beta chain. What it binds is unknown. The assay was immunoSEQ multiplex PCR, and TCRdb's table has in-frame clones only and misses some. The sample comprises 250,000 to 400,000 clones, around 87% of which are singletons, and roughly 1.2% rests with the top ten. This record belongs to a study of cytomegalovirus exposure and HLA in healthy donors. Findings and limits, study-wide: Among TCR sequences, most were rare, though some public TCRs appeared in many donors. Reportedly, diagnosis of cytomegalovirus status by the classifier showed high specificity and sensitivity. In a later analysis, first-cohort TCR clusters were found to tend to co-occur in the 130 or so validation repertoires. Under in vitro conditions, three CMV-associated chains were confirmed as specific for CMV antigens.

Germline loops: CDR1 SGHRS, CDR2 YFSETQ. V gave up 4 bases and J gave up 4 bases; unmatched junction bases: 4. The CDR3 consists of 13 residues. The chain couples TRBV5-1 to TRBJ2-7; TRBD2 matches 8 bases. The sequence derives from a woman younger than 45 in good health and CMV-seropositive. The sample comprised PBMCs. This CDR3 reads CASSVTSAYEQYF. CDR3 DNA sequence: TGCGCCAGCAGCGTGACTAGCGCTTACGAGCAGTACTTC.